These T cell receptor beta chains were read from a single sample in a study of T cell responses to AZD1222 COVID-19 vaccine. Produced via immunoSEQ multiplex PCR; TCRdb's table is partial and in-frame only. The repertoire has 75,000 to 95,000 clones, roughly 84% of them found once; the top ten carry approximately 13%. The sample consisted of peripheral blood, taken on day 0 of AZD1222 vaccination. Receptor source: an adult in good health. Each CDR3 is given without its conserved first and last residue. Clone size is stated in some rows and not others, as once, few, many or a class when expanded.

J: TRBJ1-5
V: TRBV11-2
size: .
length: 10
CDR3: ASSLGPQPQH

J: TRBJ2-3
V: TRBV7-6
size: .
length: 14
CDR3: ASSAQYGGAADTQY

J: TRBJ1-5
V: TRBV12-3/TRBV12-4
size: .
length: 10
CDR3: ASSQQGRSQH

J: TRBJ2-5
V: TRBV3-1/TRBV3-2
size: few
length: 14
CDR3: ASSQGPHRGRETQY

J: TRBJ2-7
V: TRBV7-9
size: .
length: 14
CDR3: ASSLRTGVAGDEQY

J: TRBJ1-5
V: TRBV30
size: .
length: 14
CDR3: AWNQGIVGSNQPQH

J: TRBJ2-1
V: TRBV6-5
size: .
length: 10
CDR3: ASSPRDHEQF

J: TRBJ2-6
V: TRBV4-2
size: .
length: 15
CDR3: ASSPRGESSGANVLT

J: TRBJ1-1
V: TRBV6-2/TRBV6-3
size: .
length: 11
CDR3: ASSLIGGTEAF

J: TRBJ1-5
V: TRBV19
size: .
length: 14
CDR3: ASSTYRDRTNQPQH

J: TRBJ1-5
V: TRBV7-2
size: .
length: 12
CDR3: ASSPGQGYQPQH

J: TRBJ1-4
V: TRBV6-5
size: .
length: 13
CDR3: ASSYEGATNEKLF

J: TRBJ1-5
V: TRBV3-1/TRBV3-2
size: .
length: 10
CDR3: ASSQEGSPQH

J: TRBJ1-1
V: TRBV6-5
size: .
length: 12
CDR3: ASSTRGGVTEAF

J: TRBJ2-2
V: TRBV11-3
size: .
length: 15
CDR3: ASSLVASGANTGELF

J: TRBJ2-2
V: TRBV5-5
size: .
length: 13
CDR3: ASSLSSGATGELF

J: TRBJ1-2
V: TRBV21-1
size: .
length: 16
CDR3: ASSKARQGGPRGYGYT

J: TRBJ1-2
V: TRBV11-1
size: .
length: 11
CDR3: ASSQQGGDGYT